This TCR beta chain appears in the sequencing data of a study of cytomegalovirus exposure and HLA in healthy donors. As regards this clone: Its antigen is still unknown.

Germline CDR1 and CDR2: LNHDA and SQIVND (reference sequence). The CDR3 consists of 15 residues. V dropped 5 bases and J dropped 5 bases, with 18 bases sitting between them. Primers included in the PCR were 60 Vbeta and 13 Jbeta primers. Here immunoSEQ multiplex PCR was the method, and the copy in TCRdb shows in-frame clones only, minus some. The sample includes approximately 120,000 clones, 74% of them seen just once. General study findings and limits: Later analysis associated a missense DCLRE1C variant with TCR beta V- and J-gene trimming. There were some V segments, including TRBV6-2 and TRBV6-3, excluded as indistinguishable.

This sequence joins TRBV19 and TRBJ2-5; maybe TRBD2 (6 bases). The receptor was isolated from a woman in her forties or fifties in good health and CMV-seropositive. The specimen was PBMCs. The CDR3 is CASSSMGQGGETQYF. Here the CDR3 DNA reads TGTGCCAGTAGTTCAATGGGGCAGGGAGGTGAGACCCAGTACTTC.